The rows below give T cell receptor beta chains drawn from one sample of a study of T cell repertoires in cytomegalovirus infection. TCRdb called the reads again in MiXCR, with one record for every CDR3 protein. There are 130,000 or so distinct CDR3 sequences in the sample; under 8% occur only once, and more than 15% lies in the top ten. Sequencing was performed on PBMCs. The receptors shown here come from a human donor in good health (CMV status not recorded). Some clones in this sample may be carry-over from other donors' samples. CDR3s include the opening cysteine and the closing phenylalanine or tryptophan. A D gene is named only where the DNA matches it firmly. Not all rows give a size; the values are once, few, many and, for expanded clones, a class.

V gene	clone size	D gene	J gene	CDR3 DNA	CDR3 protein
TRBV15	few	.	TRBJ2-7	TGTGCCACCAGCTTATCCGGGACCGAGCAGTACTTC	CATSLSGTEQYF
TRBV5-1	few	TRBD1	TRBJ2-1	TGCGCCAGCACCGGGACAGGGGGACCTCAAGGGTACAATGAGCAGTTCTTC	CASTGTGGPQGYNEQFF
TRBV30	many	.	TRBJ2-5	TGTGCCTGGAGTGTGGGGCCCCGGGGGACCCAGTACTTC	CAWSVGPRGTQYF
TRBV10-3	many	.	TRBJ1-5	TGTGCCATCAGTGAGTCCGTACAGGGAGGGCAGCCCCAGCATTTT	CAISESVQGGQPQHF
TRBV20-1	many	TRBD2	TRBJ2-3	TGCAGTGCTCGCTGGGACTACGCTAGCACAGATACGCAGTATTTT	CSARWDYASTDTQYF
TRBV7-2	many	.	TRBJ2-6	TGTGCCAGCAGCTTAGGCCCCGAACAGGGGTGGGGACTCTGGGCCAACGTCCTGACTTTC	CASSLGPEQGWGLWANVLTF
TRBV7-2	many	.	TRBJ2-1	TGTGCCAGCAGCTTCCCCCGCGGGGTTGGGCGCGGGAATGAGCAGTTCTTC	CASSFPRGVGRGNEQFF
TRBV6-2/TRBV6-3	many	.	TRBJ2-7	TGTGCCAGCAGTTACTCGATCCCGGGCTACGAGCAGTACTTC	CASSYSIPGYEQYF
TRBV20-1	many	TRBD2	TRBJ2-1	TGCAGTGCTTACTTGAGCGGGGGGAATGAGCAGTTCTTC	CSAYLSGGNEQFF
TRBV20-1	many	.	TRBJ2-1	TGCAGTGCTAGAGGCCGAGCCAATGAGCAGTTCTTC	CSARGRANEQFF
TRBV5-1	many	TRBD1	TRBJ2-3	TGCGCCAGCAGCTCCGGGACAGACCTAGATACGCAGTATTTT	CASSSGTDLDTQYF
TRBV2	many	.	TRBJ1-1	TGTGCCAGCAGTGAAGCCAAACCGGGGAGCACTGAAGCTTTCTTT	CASSEAKPGSTEAFF
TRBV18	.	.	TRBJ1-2	TGTGCCAGCTCACCAGGGAGTGGGGAAGGCTACACCTTC	CASSPGSGEGYTF
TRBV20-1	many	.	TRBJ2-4	TGCAGTGCTAGGGGACACCAAGGACTAGCCAAAAACATTCAGTACTTC	CSARGHQGLAKNIQYF
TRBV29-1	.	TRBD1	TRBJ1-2	TGCAGCGTGGGACAGCCTCTAAGAGGTGGCTACACCTTC	CSVGQPLRGGYTF
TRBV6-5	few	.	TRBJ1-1	TGTGCCAGCAGTCAGGAGCGGAGTACTGAAGCTTTCTTT	CASSQERSTEAFF
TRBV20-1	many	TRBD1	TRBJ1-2	TGCAGTGCTGACGGGACAGTCCATGGCTACACCTTC	CSADGTVHGYTF
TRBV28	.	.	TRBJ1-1	TGTGCCAGCAGTTACAGCGACAGGCGGTCTAGAAGCCCTGAAGCTTTCTTT	CASSYSDRRSRSPEAFF
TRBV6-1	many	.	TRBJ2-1	TGTGCCAGCAGTGAACACAACAGAGAGGATGAGCAGTTCTTC	CASSEHNREDEQFF
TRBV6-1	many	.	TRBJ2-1	TGTGCCAGCAGTGGGTGGCGGGGAGGTGAGCAGTTCTTC	CASSGWRGGEQFF
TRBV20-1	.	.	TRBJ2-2	TGCAGTGCAACCCGGACAGCTTACACCGGGGAGCTGTTTTTT	CSATRTAYTGELFF
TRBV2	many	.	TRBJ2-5	TGTGCCAGCAGTGACGGGTACCAAGAGACCCAGTACTTC	CASSDGYQETQYF
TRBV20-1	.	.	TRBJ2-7	TGCAGTGCTCGGGACGGCCAGAGTCTTGACGAGCAGTACTTC	CSARDGQSLDEQYF
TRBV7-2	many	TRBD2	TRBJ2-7	TGTGCCAGCAGCTTTACGACTAGCGGGGGGGCCTACGAGCAGTACTTC	CASSFTTSGGAYEQYF
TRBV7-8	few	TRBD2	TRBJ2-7	TGTGCCAGCAGCCCCGTGACCGGGGGGGCAGGGTACTTC	CASSPVTGGAGYF
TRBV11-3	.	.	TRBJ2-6	TGTGCCAGCAGCTTTGGTTCGACTGGGGCCAACGTCCTGACTTTC	CASSFGSTGANVLTF
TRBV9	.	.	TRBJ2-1	TGTGCCAGCGGACGGCAAAGCTCCAACTACAATGAGCAGTTCTTC	CASGRQSSNYNEQFF